The 12 T cell receptor beta chains below were found in one sample sequenced in a study of identical twins. Each CDR3 protein is one row after TCRdb ran MiXCR on the 5' RACE reads. The table records approximately 700,000 distinct CDR3 sequences, roughly 18% of them present only once. These sequences were also reported in another study, on T cells expressing NK-cell markers.

The sample consisted of PBMCs. The receptors shown here come from a woman aged 18-29 years in good health.

This clonotype has a handful of counts. V is TRBV20-1 and J is TRBJ2-3; 9 bases agree with TRBD2. V shed 7 bases and J 6 bases; nucleotides not matched to a gene: 5. The germline V gene has CDR1 DFQATT and CDR2 SNEGSKA (reference sequence). The CDR3 contains 12 residues. In DNA, the CDR3 is TGCAGTGGTGACGCGGGAGGGGATACGCAGTATTTT. The encoded protein is CSGDAGGDTQYF.

This rearrangement joins TRBV5-1 to TRBJ2-3; TRBD2 aligns across 10 bases. V lost 4 bases, J lost 2 bases, and 10 bases stayed unmatched. This CDR3 region has 17 residues. Germline V lookup: CDR1 SGHRS, CDR2 YFSETQ. CDR3 protein: CASSVQLAGPFTDTQYF. In DNA, the CDR3 is TGCGCCAGCAGCGTCCAACTAGCGGGGCCGTTCACAGATACGCAGTATTTT.

The chain employs TRBV20-1 and TRBJ2-7; 8 nucleotides line up with TRBD2. The CDR3 runs to 13 residues. Germline V gene data show CDR1 as DFQATT and CDR2 as SNEGSKA (reference sequence). J lost 6 bases, V lost 2 bases, and 6 bases had no gene match. CDR3 in amino acids: CSARPGLVSEQYF. DNA for the CDR3: TGCAGTGCTAGACCGGGACTAGTAAGCGAGCAGTACTTC.

This clonotype was detected many times. This sequence joins TRBV7-2 and TRBJ2-1; unclear D gene. This CDR3 has 13 amino acids. CDR1 and CDR2 from the germline V gene are SGHTA and FQGNSA. Trimming cost V 1 base and J 7 bases, with 8 bases left between them. CDR3 nucleotides: TGTGCCAGCAGCTTAGACCCAAGGAATGAGCAGTTCTTC. Translating gives CASSLDPRNEQFF.

This chain connects TRBV10-3 to TRBJ2-7, with a tentative D call TRBD1 (6 bases). Germline CDR1 and CDR2: ENHRY and SYGVKD. The CDR3 is made up of 16 amino acids. Trimming removed 4 bases from V and 0 bases from J, with 16 bases in between. CDR3 coding DNA: TGTGCCATCAGTGCCCGGGCCCCAGGGGACTCCTACGAGCAGTACTTC. Its translation is CAISARAPGDSYEQYF.

The chain recombines TRBV12-3 or TRBV12-4 with TRBJ2-1, with TRBD1 matching over 7 bases. The CDR3 is made up of 16 amino acids. The ends lost 6 bases at V and 1 base at J; junction bases unmatched: 9. The CDR3 here is CASRSPGGRSYNEQFF. CDR3 DNA: TGTGCCAGCAGATCTCCAGGGGGTAGGTCCTACAATGAGCAGTTCTTC.

The chain couples TRBV6-6 to TRBJ1-2; D gene uncertain. From germline, CDR1 is MNHNY and CDR2 SVGAGI (reference sequence). V lost 7 bases and J 2 bases, leaving 11 bases between the germline ends. There are 13 residues in the CDR3. The chain's CDR3 is CASTTPRNYGYTF. In nucleotides, the CDR3 is TGTGCCAGCACCACCCCACGGAACTATGGCTACACCTTC.

The table lists this clonotype with a few counts. The rearrangement joins TRBV7-2 to TRBJ2-2; 8 nucleotides line up with TRBD2. In germline, CDR1 is SGHTA, CDR2 FQGNSA. V gave up 5 bases and J gave up 4 bases; unmatched junction bases: 6. The CDR3 totals 15 residues. The CDR3 loop reads CASSVGLARTGELFF. DNA of the CDR3: TGTGCCAGCAGCGTAGGACTAGCACGCACCGGGGAGCTGTTTTTT.

This sequence joins TRBV28 and TRBJ2-1; D is perhaps TRBD2 (5 bases). Trimming removed 6 bases at V and 7 bases at J, with 16 bases between. Germline V CDR1 and CDR2: MDHEN, SYDVKM. The CDR3 has 14 amino acids. CDR3 in DNA: TGTGCCAGCAGCCCGTCAAGCGGTCGAAATGAGCAGTTCTTC. Translated, it gives CASSPSSGRNEQFF. Combining the CDR3 with reference TRBV28 and TRBJ2-1 gives the whole variable domain DVKVTQSSRYLVKRTGEKVFLECVQDMDHENMFWYRQDPGLGLRLIYFSYDVKMKEKGDIPEGYSVSREKKERFSLILESASTNQTSMYLCASSPSSGRNEQFFGPGTRLTVL.

There are a few counts of this clonotype. The chain couples TRBV24-1 to TRBJ2-1; tentatively, D is TRBD1 (5 bases). This CDR3 is 13 amino acids long. V was trimmed by 4 bases and J by 5 bases, leaving 8 bases between them. Germline assignment: CDR1 KGHDR and CDR2 SFDVKD. The CDR3 spells CATSEPGNNEQFF. The CDR3 DNA follows: TGTGCCACCAGTGAACCAGGGAACAATGAGCAGTTCTTC.

Only a few counts were recorded for this clonotype. The rearrangement joins TRBV25-1 to TRBJ2-5; D gene unclear. This CDR3 is built from 14 residues. Trimming pared 8 bases from V and 0 bases from J, leaving 13 bases between. The germline V gene encodes CDR1 MGHDK and CDR2 SYGVNS. CDR3 DNA: TGTGCCAGCTCAGAGTACCCGTACCAAGAGACCCAGTACTTC. Protein product: CASSEYPYQETQYF.

The chain has TRBV3-1 and TRBJ2-3; 11 positions match TRBD2. Germline CDR1 reads LGHDT; CDR2 reads YNNKEL (reference sequence). The CDR3 contains 18 residues. The V segment lost 0 bases and the J segment 1 base; nucleotides outside the gene matches: 6. The CDR3 nucleotides read TGTGCCAGCAGCCAAGACAGGCTAGCGGGGGGCCGCACAGATACGCAGTATTTT. It encodes CASSQDRLAGGRTDTQYF.